This is a list of T cell receptor beta chains from one sample in a study of blood T cell repertoires in COVID-19. TCRdb's table, derived via immunoSEQ multiplex PCR, lists solely in-frame clones and lacks some. This table holds about 33,000 clones, roughly 82% found once. Sequenced input: peripheral blood. These receptors all stem from a human donor in a cohort sampled during active COVID-19. The conserved cysteine and the conserved F or W are not part of the CDR3 here. Each record gives: V gene, CDR3 protein.

V gene: TRBV19; CDR3 protein: ASTPRVGTSGINEQF
V gene: TRBV9; CDR3 protein: ASSVSGENNEQF
V gene: TRBV27; CDR3 protein: ASSLDPLRGGELF
V gene: TRBV13; CDR3 protein: ASSLKFSGGTGGYT
V gene: TRBV19; CDR3 protein: ASSTDTRNYGYT
V gene: TRBV6-6; CDR3 protein: ASRGQGLSSGNTIY
V gene: TRBV27; CDR3 protein: ASSPWDRGGEQY
V gene: TRBV6-6; CDR3 protein: ASTTQGGQGNEKLF
V gene: TRBV9; CDR3 protein: ASSLASGYNSPLH
V gene: TRBV29-1; CDR3 protein: SVGERNQY